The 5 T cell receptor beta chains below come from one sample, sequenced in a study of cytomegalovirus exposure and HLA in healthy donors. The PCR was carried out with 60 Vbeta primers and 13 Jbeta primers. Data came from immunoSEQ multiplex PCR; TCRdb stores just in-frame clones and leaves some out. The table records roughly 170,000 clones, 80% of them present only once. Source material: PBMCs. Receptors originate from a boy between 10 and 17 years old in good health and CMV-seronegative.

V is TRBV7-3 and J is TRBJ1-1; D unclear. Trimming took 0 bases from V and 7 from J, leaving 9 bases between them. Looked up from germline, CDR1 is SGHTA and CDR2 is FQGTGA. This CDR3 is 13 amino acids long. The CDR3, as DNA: TGTGCCAGCAGCTTAACGGAGGGCGGTGAAGCTTTCTTT. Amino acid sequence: CASSLTEGGEAFF.

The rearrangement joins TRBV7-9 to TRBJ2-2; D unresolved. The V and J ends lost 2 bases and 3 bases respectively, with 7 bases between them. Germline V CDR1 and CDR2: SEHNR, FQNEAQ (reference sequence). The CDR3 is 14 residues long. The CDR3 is CASSLNSYTGELFF. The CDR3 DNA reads TGTGCCAGCAGCTTAAACAGCTACACCGGGGAGCTGTTTTTT.

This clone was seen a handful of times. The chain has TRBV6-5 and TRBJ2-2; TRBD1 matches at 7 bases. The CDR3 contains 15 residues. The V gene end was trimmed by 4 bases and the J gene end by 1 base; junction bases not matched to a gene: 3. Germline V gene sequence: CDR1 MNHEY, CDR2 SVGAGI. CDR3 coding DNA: TGTGCCAGCAGTTCTAGGGGGCGGAACACCGGGGAGCTGTTTTTT. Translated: CASSSRGRNTGELFF.

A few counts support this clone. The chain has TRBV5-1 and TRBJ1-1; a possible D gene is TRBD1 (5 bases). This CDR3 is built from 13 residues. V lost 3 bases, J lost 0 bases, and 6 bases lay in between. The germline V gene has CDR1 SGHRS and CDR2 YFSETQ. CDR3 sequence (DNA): TGCGCCAGCAGCTCACAGGTGAACACTGAAGCTTTCTTT. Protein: CASSSQVNTEAFF.

The CDR3 nucleotides are TGTGCCAGCAGCTTAACATCAGGGGGCCGACCCTGGGGAGCTTTCTTT. Translation gives CASSLTSGGRPWGAFF. This rearrangement joins TRBV7-3 to TRBJ1-1; 8 bases fit TRBD1. V lost 0 bases, J lost 10 bases, and 13 bases stayed unmatched. This CDR3 has 16 residues. The germline V gene encodes CDR1 SGHTA and CDR2 FQGTGA.